Listed below are T cell receptor beta chains from one sample, sequenced in a study of cytomegalovirus exposure and HLA in healthy donors. The repertoire was sequenced with immunoSEQ multiplex PCR; TCRdb's copy has only in-frame clones and lacks some. The sample has 70,000 or so clones, over 85% seen once; the top ten hold around 1.5%. Sequenced material: PBMCs. The receptors originated from a man aged 18-30 years in good health and CMV-seropositive. Both conserved end residues are part of each CDR3. D genes are given only for firm matches. The size field is filled for only some rows; it gives once, few, many or a size class.

V gene	J gene	D gene	clone size	CDR3 protein	CDR3 DNA
TRBV23-1	TRBJ2-5	NA	NA	CASSQSLYMYQETQYF	TGCGCCAGCAGTCAATCCCTCTATATGTACCAAGAGACCCAGTACTTC
TRBV10-1	TRBJ2-1	TRBD2	NA	CASVTSGSRDEQFF	TGCGCCAGCGTAACTAGCGGGAGTCGGGATGAGCAGTTCTTC
TRBV19	TRBJ2-7	NA	NA	CASSIPPLRGGPYEQYF	TGTGCCAGTAGTATACCCCCCCTAAGGGGGGGTCCCTACGAGCAGTACTTC
TRBV18	TRBJ2-3	TRBD1	NA	CASSPNPGQGVVGTDTQYF	TGTGCCAGCTCACCAAATCCGGGACAGGGGGTAGTCGGCACAGATACGCAGTATTTT
TRBV10-3	TRBJ2-1	TRBD2	NA	CAIRPGLADNEQFF	TGTGCCATCAGGCCGGGACTAGCGGACAATGAGCAGTTCTTC
TRBV18	TRBJ2-7	TRBD1	NA	CASSPLQGAGEQYF	TGTGCCAGCTCACCCTTACAGGGGGCAGGCGAGCAGTACTTC
TRBV7-9	TRBJ2-2	NA	NA	CASIPGLAGATGELFF	TGTGCCAGCATCCCAGGTCTGGCGGGGGCGACCGGGGAGCTGTTTTTT
TRBV6-1	TRBJ1-5	NA	NA	CAIRDNNQPQHF	TGTGCAATCCGGGACAACAATCAGCCCCAGCATTTT
TRBV2	TRBJ2-7	NA	NA	CASTFGRMVREQYF	TGTGCCAGCACCTTTGGGAGGATGGTCAGGGAGCAGTACTTC
TRBV18	TRBJ2-3	TRBD2	NA	CASSPPPAGGTDTQYF	TGTGCCAGCTCACCACCCCCAGCGGGAGGGACAGATACGCAGTATTTT
TRBV9	TRBJ2-2	NA	NA	CASSALNTGELFF	TGTGCCAGCAGCGCTTTAAACACCGGGGAGCTGTTTTTT
TRBV25-1	TRBJ2-7	NA	NA	CASSGGIHEQYF	TGTGCCAGCAGTGGAGGGATCCACGAGCAGTACTTC
TRBV7-2	TRBJ2-1	TRBD2	NA	CASSLGIQRENEQFF	TGTGCCAGCAGCTTAGGGATCCAGCGGGAAAATGAGCAGTTCTTC
TRBV6-1	TRBJ1-2	NA	NA	CASGGGYGYTF	TGTGCCAGCGGCGGGGGCTATGGCTACACCTTC
TRBV4-1	TRBJ2-4	TRBD2	once	CASSPLAGGGRAKNIQYF	TGCGCCAGCAGCCCACTAGCGGGAGGAGGGAGGGCCAAAAACATTCAGTACTTC
TRBV6-1	TRBJ2-1	TRBD2	NA	CASSVGGSSYNEQFF	TGTGCCAGCAGTGTGGGGGGGAGCTCCTACAATGAGCAGTTCTTC
TRBV19	TRBJ2-3	NA	NA	CASSSAGTSTDTQYF	TGTGCCAGTAGCTCAGCCGGGACTAGCACAGATACGCAGTATTTT
TRBV21-1	TRBJ2-1	NA	NA	CASRKERSGRGNEQFF	TGTGCCAGCAGAAAGGAGAGAAGCGGGAGAGGGAATGAGCAGTTCTTC
TRBV7-3	TRBJ1-1	NA	NA	CASKQDMNTEAFF	TGTGCCAGCAAACAGGACATGAACACTGAAGCTTTCTTT
TRBV30	TRBJ2-1	TRBD1	NA	CASHGQGGGNEQFF	TGTGCCTCCCACGGACAGGGGGGTGGGAATGAGCAGTTCTTC
TRBV5-1	TRBJ2-3	TRBD2	NA	CASSGEREDTQYF	TGCGCCAGCAGCGGGGAGCGGGAGGATACGCAGTATTTT
TRBV28	TRBJ1-3	NA	NA	CASSSRGDGFSGNTIYF	TGTGCCAGCAGTTCCCGTGGAGACGGATTCTCTGGAAACACCATATATTTT
TRBV9	TRBJ2-3	TRBD2	NA	CASSVGLAGGGPDTQYF	TGTGCCAGCAGCGTAGGGCTAGCGGGAGGTGGCCCAGATACGCAGTATTTT
TRBV5-1	TRBJ2-1	NA	NA	CASSLSLSPNEQFF	TGCGCCAGCAGCTTGAGCCTCTCACCCAATGAGCAGTTCTTC
TRBV15	TRBJ2-5	TRBD1	NA	CATSMTGTGGAETQYF	TGTGCCACCAGCATGACCGGGACAGGGGGCGCAGAGACCCAGTACTTC
TRBV19	TRBJ1-5	NA	NA	CASKVSGDVVRAGHQPQHF	TGTGCCAGTAAGGTCTCAGGGGATGTGGTTCGGGCAGGGCACCAGCCCCAGCATTTT
TRBV2	TRBJ2-3	NA	NA	CASSPQGSPSTDTQYF	TGTGCCAGCAGTCCACAGGGATCTCCTAGCACAGATACGCAGTATTTT
TRBV7-9	TRBJ2-4	TRBD1	NA	CASSLGQGNNQYF	TGTGCCAGCAGCTTAGGACAGGGGAATAATCAGTACTTC
TRBV29-1	TRBJ1-2	TRBD1	NA	CSVVPRGLNYGYTF	TGCAGCGTTGTACCGAGGGGGCTGAACTATGGCTACACCTTC
TRBV28	TRBJ2-2	NA	NA	CASSGRLQNTGELFF	TGTGCCAGCAGTGGCCGACTACAGAACACCGGGGAGCTGTTTTTT
TRBV29-1	TRBJ2-1	NA	NA	CSVFMGDQFF	TGCAGCGTTTTCATGGGCGACCAGTTCTTC
TRBV4-1	TRBJ1-2	NA	NA	CASSQDSPGRGTNYGYTF	TGCGCCAGCAGCCAAGATTCCCCCGGGAGAGGGACTAACTATGGCTACACCTTC
TRBV10-3	TRBJ2-1	NA	NA	CAISPGRGGEQFF	TGTGCCATCAGTCCGGGACGAGGGGGTGAGCAGTTCTTC
TRBV19	TRBJ1-4	TRBD1	NA	CASSPGTGGTTNEKLFF	TGTGCCAGTAGTCCTGGGACAGGCGGAACTACTAATGAAAAACTGTTTTTT
TRBV27	TRBJ2-1	NA	NA	CASSLSWPSSYNEQFF	TGTGCCAGCAGTTTATCGTGGCCCTCCTCCTACAATGAGCAGTTCTTC
TRBV25-1	TRBJ1-1	TRBD1	NA	CASRDRKNTEAFF	TGTGCCAGCAGGGACAGGAAAAACACTGAAGCTTTCTTT
TRBV7-9	TRBJ2-7	TRBD2	NA	CASSSGLAGTYEQYF	TGTGCCAGCAGCTCGGGACTAGCGGGCACCTACGAGCAGTACTTC
TRBV28	TRBJ1-1	TRBD1	NA	CASSSTGGVTEAFF	TGTGCCAGCAGTTCGACAGGGGGGGTAACTGAAGCTTTCTTT
TRBV19	TRBJ1-5	NA	NA	CASSIGGNQPQHF	TGTGCCAGTAGTATAGGAGGAAATCAGCCCCAGCATTTT
TRBV13	TRBJ2-7	NA	NA	CASSHGQFYEQYF	TGTGCCAGCAGCCACGGACAGTTCTACGAGCAGTACTTC
TRBV10-3	TRBJ2-7	NA	NA	CAISESQAGVGYEQYF	TGTGCCATCAGTGAGTCCCAGGCAGGGGTGGGCTACGAGCAGTACTTC
TRBV29-1	TRBJ1-3	NA	NA	CSVVTPRAGVGNTIYF	TGCAGCGTTGTTACTCCCCGGGCAGGGGTCGGAAACACCATATATTTT
TRBV7-9	TRBJ1-5	NA	NA	CASSSNQPQHF	TGTGCCAGCAGCTCAAATCAGCCCCAGCATTTT
TRBV10-3	TRBJ2-7	TRBD1	NA	CAISAGDRQAHEQYF	TGTGCCATCAGTGCAGGGGACAGGCAGGCACACGAGCAGTACTTC
TRBV28	TRBJ2-7	TRBD1	NA	CASSWGQASYEQYF	TGTGCCAGCAGTTGGGGACAGGCCTCCTACGAGCAGTACTTC
TRBV15	TRBJ2-7	TRBD1	NA	CATSRARQGTYEQYF	TGTGCCACCAGCAGAGCCAGACAGGGGACGTACGAGCAGTACTTC
TRBV9	TRBJ2-1	TRBD2	NA	CASSVGRAGMNNEQFF	TGTGCCAGCAGCGTCGGGAGGGCCGGTATGAACAATGAGCAGTTCTTC
TRBV30	TRBJ1-1	NA	once	CAWSVNRNTEAFF	TGTGCCTGGAGTGTAAACAGGAACACTGAAGCTTTCTTT
TRBV10-3	TRBJ2-1	TRBD2	NA	CAISGSTLTSGRSSYNEQFF	TGTGCCATCAGTGGATCCACACTTACTAGCGGACGAAGCTCCTACAATGAGCAGTTCTTC
TRBV5-1	TRBJ1-4	TRBD1	NA	CASRIRQGVFF	TGCGCCAGCCGCATACGGCAGGGGGTGTTTTTT
TRBV2	TRBJ2-3	NA	NA	CASSVRGTQYF	TGTGCCAGCAGTGTCCGGGGGACGCAGTATTTT
TRBV5-4	TRBJ2-1	TRBD2	NA	CASSSRLAGGEEQFF	TGTGCCAGCAGCTCACGACTAGCGGGAGGAGAGGAGCAGTTCTTC
TRBV11-3	TRBJ2-6	NA	NA	CASSSPGHSSGANVLTF	TGTGCCAGCAGCTCGCCGGGACACTCCTCTGGGGCCAACGTCCTGACTTTC